The present entry profiles one TCR beta chain with its context. Its antigen is undetermined. This sample was included in a study of T-cell memory formation after mild COVID-19. Study-level background: Among the donors, TCR clusters were largely specific to each donor. Findings and limits, study-wide: The study found contracting CD4+ clones mainly in CM and EM and contracting CD8+ clones in EMRA.

The 5'RACE method, run with constant-segment primers, produced TCR alpha and TCR beta cDNA libraries (carrying sample barcodes and UMIs). TCRdb passed the 5' RACE reads through MiXCR, listing each CDR3 protein once. The table lists 70,000 to 100,000 distinct CDR3 sequences, about 13% of them singletons. The CDR3 consists of 18 residues. Germline CDR1 reads MNHEY; CDR2 reads SVGAGI. Trimming took off 0 bases at V and 0 bases at J, with 16 bases between the two ends. The clonotype originates from an adult woman who had mild COVID-19 (a few samples of this study predate the infection). Cell type and time point are not known. Sequencing was performed on PBMCs or a T cell subset sorted from them (not recorded which). The rearrangement uses TRBV6-5 and TRBJ2-3, with a weak D call TRBD2 (5 bases). CDR3 coding DNA: TGTGCCAGCAGTTACTCCCCTCCGCCCGGGATTAGCACAGATACGCAGTATTTT. Translating gives CASSYSPPPGISTDTQYF.